The next 15 T cell receptor beta chains were all read from a single sample in a study of CXCR3-negative and CXCR3-positive naive CD8 T cells. Libraries of TRB cDNA were made by 5' RACE and carried UMIs. TCRdb reworked the 5' RACE reads into one entry per CDR3 protein, no DNA. This sample's table reports fewer than 80,000 distinct CDR3 sequences. The sequencing sample was made of naive CXCR3- CD8+ T cells from blood. Subset indicated: CD45RO-CCR7+CD27+CD95- naive CD8+ T cells lacking CXCR3 (TNR3-). The receptors here all came from a human donor in good health. Some clones in this sample may be carry-over from other donors' samples.

The chain couples TRBV28 to TRBJ1-5. Germline V CDR1 and CDR2: MDHEN, SYDVKM. This CDR3 is built from 16 residues. This CDR3 reads CASSLEPYGGNQPQHF.

This chain uses TRBV6-6 with TRBJ2-1; as DNA is missing, the TRBD1 call by TCRdb cannot be tested. The CDR3 extends over 13 amino acids. Germline CDR1 reads MNHNY; CDR2 reads SVGAGI (reference sequence). The CDR3 sequence: CASSYSGKGEQFF.

The CDR3: CASSTHVQGAYGYTF. The rearrangement uses TRBV5-5 and TRBJ1-2; TCRdb names TRBD1, which stays unverified in the absence of DNA. CDR3 length: 15 amino acids. CDR1 and CDR2 from the germline V gene are SGHKS and YYEKEE (reference sequence).

The genes are TRBV28 and TRBJ2-1. Germline CDR1 MDHEN, CDR2 SYDVKM. The CDR3 extends over 16 amino acids. CDR3 loop: CASSLLVGDSGNEQFF.

The chain carries TRBV11-2 and TRBJ2-2; no DNA is available, so the TRBD2 call from TCRdb remains unchecked. The germline V gene has CDR1 SGHAT and CDR2 FQNNGV. This CDR3 has 16 residues. Here the CDR3 reads CASSSLAGEHTGELFF.

The chain carries TRBV7-3 and TRBJ1-2; TCRdb outputs TRBD1, but without DNA this stays unchecked. Per the germline V gene, CDR1 is SGHTA and CDR2 is FQGTGA. The CDR3 length is 14 residues. CDR3 amino acids: CASSLQATGYGYTF.

The V and J genes are TRBV5-4 and TRBJ2-1; the D gene TCRdb calls, TRBD2, cannot be checked with no DNA. The CDR3 runs 15 residues. CDR1 SGHNT and CDR2 YYREEE come from the germline V gene (reference sequence). The CDR3 spells CASSFEGTSYNEQFF.

The chain employs TRBV4-2 and TRBJ2-7; TCRdb reports TRBD2, a call that lacks DNA to check it against. Germline lookup yields CDR1 LGHNA and CDR2 YNFKEQ. The CDR3 extends over 15 amino acids. This CDR3 reads CASSQELAATYEQYF.

The chain uses TRBV28 and TRBJ2-7; TCRdb returns TRBD2, unconfirmable since there is no DNA. There are 15 residues in the CDR3. Germline CDR1 and CDR2: MDHEN and SYDVKM. The CDR3 spells CASSLGRADSYEQYF. Full variable domain (missing parts from reference TRBV28 and TRBJ2-7): DVKVTQSSRYLVKRTGEKVFLECVQDMDHENMFWYRQDPGLGLRLIYFSYDVKMKEKGDIPEGYSVSREKKERFSLILESASTNQTSMYLCASSLGRADSYEQYFGPGTRLTVT.

V and J are TRBV29-1 and TRBJ2-3; TCRdb proposes TRBD2, but this gene call is untestable without DNA. The V gene's germline CDR1 is SQVTM and CDR2 ANQGSEA. The CDR3 contains 13 residues. The CDR3 region is CSVPGEGTDTQYF.

The chain has TRBV28 and TRBJ2-3; TCRdb names TRBD1, which stays unverified in the absence of DNA. Germline V gene lookup returns CDR1 MDHEN and CDR2 SYDVKM. The CDR3 totals 16 residues. The CDR3 here is CASTPPRGVGPDTQYF.

This sequence joins TRBV29-1 and TRBJ2-4; the D call of TRBD1 rests on TCRdb alone, since no DNA is present to check it. The CDR3 sequence is 16 residues long. Germline loops: CDR1 SQVTM, CDR2 ANQGSEA. This CDR3 reads CSVVDRDDLGKNIQYF.

The chain couples TRBV6-4 to TRBJ1-5; TCRdb outputs TRBD1, but without DNA this stays unchecked. Germline V gene data show CDR1 as MRHNA and CDR2 as SNTAGT. CDR3 length equals 13 residues. CDR3 loop: CASATGANQPQHF.

The V gene is TRBV7-2, the J gene TRBJ2-7. The CDR3 covers 13 residues. CDR1 and CDR2 (germline): SGHTA, FQGNSA. CDR3 residues: CASSLAFGYEQYF.

V usage is TRBV29-1 and J usage is TRBJ1-2. CDR3 length: 13 residues. Germline-derived CDR1 and CDR2 are SQVTM and ANQGSEA. The CDR3 region is CSVYFGLNYGYTF.